Listed below are T cell receptor beta chains from one sample, sequenced in a study of blood T cell repertoires in COVID-19. Produced via immunoSEQ multiplex PCR; TCRdb's table is partial and in-frame only. The table shows over 45,000 clones, with approximately 86% occurring only once. The specimen sequenced was peripheral blood. Every receptor here comes from a woman of 80 years or more with acute or convalescent COVID-19. Each CDR3 is given with its conserved first and last residue. The D gene is left open where the match is weak. The listing skips clone size in some rows; elsewhere it reads once, few, many or a size class.

abundance: -; j_gene: TRBJ2-1; v_gene: TRBV29-1; d_gene: -; CDR3nt: TGCAGCGTTGCACAGGGTACATCTGAGCAGTTCTTC; CDR3aa: CSVAQGTSEQFF
abundance: -; j_gene: TRBJ1-2; v_gene: TRBV25-1; d_gene: -; CDR3nt: TGTGCCAGCAGTGTGACGGGACACCATAACTATGGCTACACCTTC; CDR3aa: CASSVTGHHNYGYTF
abundance: -; j_gene: TRBJ2-5; v_gene: TRBV6-2/TRBV6-3; d_gene: -; CDR3nt: TGTGCCAGCAGCTCCGGGCAAGAGACCCAGTACTTC; CDR3aa: CASSSGQETQYF
abundance: once; j_gene: TRBJ2-7; v_gene: TRBV19; d_gene: TRBD1; CDR3nt: TGTGCCAGTTCTCCCCTAAACTCGGGGGACAGGAGCTCCTACGAGCAGTACTTC; CDR3aa: CASSPLNSGDRSSYEQYF
abundance: -; j_gene: TRBJ2-3; v_gene: TRBV3-1/TRBV3-2; d_gene: TRBD1; CDR3nt: TGTGCCAGCAGCCAATCGACCGGGACAGGGGCAGATACGCAGTATTTT; CDR3aa: CASSQSTGTGADTQYF
abundance: -; j_gene: TRBJ2-1; v_gene: TRBV6-5; d_gene: TRBD2; CDR3nt: TGTGCCAGCCTCCCAAGCGGGGGGAATAACAATGAGCAGTTCTTC; CDR3aa: CASLPSGGNNNEQFF
abundance: -; j_gene: TRBJ1-1; v_gene: TRBV5-1; d_gene: TRBD1; CDR3nt: TGCGCCAGCAGCCAAGGACAGGGGGCGGGGGCTGAAGCTTTCTTT; CDR3aa: CASSQGQGAGAEAFF
abundance: once; j_gene: TRBJ2-7; v_gene: TRBV6-5; d_gene: TRBD1; CDR3nt: TGTGCCAGCACCGAGGACAGGGGACCCTACGAGCAGTACTTC; CDR3aa: CASTEDRGPYEQYF
abundance: -; j_gene: TRBJ2-3; v_gene: TRBV7-3; d_gene: TRBD2; CDR3nt: TGTGCCAGCAGCAAAAACCCGCGGGGGACCACAGATACGCAGTATTTT; CDR3aa: CASSKNPRGTTDTQYF
abundance: once; j_gene: TRBJ1-5; v_gene: TRBV10-3; d_gene: -; CDR3nt: TGTGCCATCACCAGTGGCCAGGGTCAGCCCCAGCATTTT; CDR3aa: CAITSGQGQPQHF
abundance: -; j_gene: TRBJ1-4; v_gene: TRBV7-3; d_gene: -; CDR3nt: TGTGCCAGCAGTCAAACCCCGGGTGGAAAACTGTTTTTT; CDR3aa: CASSQTPGGKLFF
abundance: -; j_gene: TRBJ2-3; v_gene: TRBV7-9; d_gene: TRBD2; CDR3nt: TGTGCCAGCAGCTTAGGTCAAGCGGGGGGCTTCACAGATACGCAGTATTTT; CDR3aa: CASSLGQAGGFTDTQYF
abundance: -; j_gene: TRBJ1-3; v_gene: TRBV5-1; d_gene: -; CDR3nt: TGCGCCAGCAGCTTGGCAGGGTACGGAAACACCATATATTTT; CDR3aa: CASSLAGYGNTIYF
abundance: -; j_gene: TRBJ1-5; v_gene: TRBV19; d_gene: TRBD1; CDR3nt: TGTGCCAGTAGTATAGGAGGGGGCCTCGGTCGGCCCCAGCATTTT; CDR3aa: CASSIGGGLGRPQHF
abundance: -; j_gene: TRBJ1-6; v_gene: TRBV5-1; d_gene: -; CDR3nt: TGCGCCAGCAGCTTGGACGGGGATAGGAATTCACCCCTCCACTTT; CDR3aa: CASSLDGDRNSPLHF
abundance: -; j_gene: TRBJ2-7; v_gene: TRBV5-1; d_gene: -; CDR3nt: TGCGCCAGCAGCTTTCTACAGGACTACGAGCAGTACTTC; CDR3aa: CASSFLQDYEQYF
abundance: -; j_gene: TRBJ1-1; v_gene: TRBV12-3/TRBV12-4; d_gene: -; CDR3nt: TGTGCCAGCAGTATTCTTTCGAACACTGAAGCTTTCTTT; CDR3aa: CASSILSNTEAFF
abundance: -; j_gene: TRBJ2-7; v_gene: TRBV11-2; d_gene: -; CDR3nt: TGTGCCAGCAGCTTAGATCTTGGTATTAGCTCCTACGAGCAGTACTTC; CDR3aa: CASSLDLGISSYEQYF
abundance: -; j_gene: TRBJ2-7; v_gene: TRBV2; d_gene: TRBD2; CDR3nt: TGTGCCAGCAGTCCGACTAGCGGGAGCTCCTACGAGCAGTACTTC; CDR3aa: CASSPTSGSSYEQYF
abundance: -; j_gene: TRBJ1-2; v_gene: TRBV4-1; d_gene: TRBD1; CDR3nt: TGCGCCAGCAGACGATACGGGGACAGGGGGCTTGGCTACACCTTC; CDR3aa: CASRRYGDRGLGYTF
abundance: -; j_gene: TRBJ1-5; v_gene: TRBV2; d_gene: -; CDR3nt: TGTGCCAGCAGTGTCCAGGGGAGTAGCAATCAGCCCCAGCATTTT; CDR3aa: CASSVQGSSNQPQHF
abundance: -; j_gene: TRBJ1-4; v_gene: TRBV19; d_gene: -; CDR3nt: TGTGCCAGTAGTCCTACTCCGGCGGGTAATGAAAAACTGTTTTTT; CDR3aa: CASSPTPAGNEKLFF
abundance: -; j_gene: TRBJ1-5; v_gene: TRBV5-8; d_gene: -; CDR3nt: TGTGCCAGCAGGGCAGGGGTGGATCAGCCCCAGCATTTT; CDR3aa: CASRAGVDQPQHF
abundance: -; j_gene: TRBJ2-7; v_gene: TRBV27; d_gene: -; CDR3nt: TGTGCCAGCAGTTTACAGGGCCCCCCCTACGAGCAGTACTTC; CDR3aa: CASSLQGPPYEQYF
abundance: -; j_gene: TRBJ2-5; v_gene: TRBV3-1/TRBV3-2; d_gene: TRBD1; CDR3nt: TGTGCCAGCAGCGCAGGGACAGTCCAAGAGACCCAGTACTTC; CDR3aa: CASSAGTVQETQYF
abundance: -; j_gene: TRBJ1-1; v_gene: TRBV18; d_gene: -; CDR3nt: TGTGCCAGCTCACCACGGGAGGGCACTGAAGCTTTCTTT; CDR3aa: CASSPREGTEAFF
abundance: -; j_gene: TRBJ1-1; v_gene: TRBV5-6; d_gene: -; CDR3nt: TGTGCCAGCAGCTTGAGGGGGGGCACTGAAGCTTTCTTT; CDR3aa: CASSLRGGTEAFF
abundance: -; j_gene: TRBJ2-3; v_gene: TRBV2; d_gene: -; CDR3nt: TGTGCCAGCAGTGAGGTAGGGGTCCGCACAGATACGCAGTATTTT; CDR3aa: CASSEVGVRTDTQYF
abundance: -; j_gene: TRBJ2-2; v_gene: TRBV19; d_gene: TRBD1; CDR3nt: TGTGCCAGTAGTCCCCAGGGGGCGAACACCGGGGAGCTGTTTTTT; CDR3aa: CASSPQGANTGELFF
abundance: -; j_gene: TRBJ1-2; v_gene: TRBV18; d_gene: -; CDR3nt: TGTGCCAGCTCACCCGACCAGGAGTCTCAAGGGGGTGGCTACACCTTC; CDR3aa: CASSPDQESQGGGYTF
abundance: -; j_gene: TRBJ1-3; v_gene: TRBV4-1; d_gene: TRBD1; CDR3nt: TGCGCCAGCAGCTACCAGACAGGGGGTTCTGGAAACACCATATATTTT; CDR3aa: CASSYQTGGSGNTIYF
abundance: -; j_gene: TRBJ1-4; v_gene: TRBV7-9; d_gene: TRBD1; CDR3nt: TGTGCCAGCAGAACCGGGACAGGGCTTGAAAAACTGTTTTTT; CDR3aa: CASRTGTGLEKLFF
abundance: -; j_gene: TRBJ2-3; v_gene: TRBV6-6; d_gene: -; CDR3nt: TGTGCCAGCCAGGGCACAGATACGCAGTATTTT; CDR3aa: CASQGTDTQYF
abundance: -; j_gene: TRBJ2-7; v_gene: TRBV7-9; d_gene: -; CDR3nt: TGTGCCAGCAGCTTAGACAGGCCCTACGAGCAGTACTTC; CDR3aa: CASSLDRPYEQYF
abundance: -; j_gene: TRBJ1-4; v_gene: TRBV4-2; d_gene: -; CDR3nt: TGTGCCAGCAGCCCGAGCGCACTCTCAGGGCAGCCGAGGAAGGCTAATGAAAAACTGTTTTTT; CDR3aa: CASSPSALSGQPRKANEKLFF
abundance: -; j_gene: TRBJ2-7; v_gene: TRBV6-5; d_gene: -; CDR3nt: TGTGCCAGCAGTTACTCCCCAAAGAGCGAGCAGTACTTC; CDR3aa: CASSYSPKSEQYF
abundance: -; j_gene: TRBJ2-7; v_gene: TRBV12-1; d_gene: -; CDR3nt: TGTGCCAGCACCTCCATCGCCGGACTAGCGGGGTACGAGCAGTACTTC; CDR3aa: CASTSIAGLAGYEQYF
abundance: few; j_gene: TRBJ2-5; v_gene: TRBV27; d_gene: TRBD2; CDR3nt: TGTGCCAGCAGTTCAACACTAGCGGGGGGGAAGGAGACCCAGTACTTC; CDR3aa: CASSSTLAGGKETQYF
abundance: -; j_gene: TRBJ2-5; v_gene: TRBV5-1; d_gene: -; CDR3nt: TGCGCCAGCAGCTTGGCGGGAGTTATCCAAGAGACCCAGTACTTC; CDR3aa: CASSLAGVIQETQYF
abundance: -; j_gene: TRBJ1-5; v_gene: TRBV6-5; d_gene: -; CDR3nt: TGTGCCAGCAGTTACTTGCAGGGCTTAGGACCCCAGCATTTT; CDR3aa: CASSYLQGLGPQHF
abundance: -; j_gene: TRBJ2-1; v_gene: TRBV19; d_gene: TRBD1; CDR3nt: TGTGCCAGTAGTATAGTAGGGACAGGGGGGAATGAGCAGTTCTTC; CDR3aa: CASSIVGTGGNEQFF
abundance: -; j_gene: TRBJ1-1; v_gene: TRBV5-5; d_gene: TRBD1; CDR3nt: TGTGCCAGCAGCGGGACAGGGACTCGTGGTTCTGAAGCTTTCTTT; CDR3aa: CASSGTGTRGSEAFF
abundance: -; j_gene: TRBJ1-5; v_gene: TRBV2; d_gene: -; CDR3nt: TGTGCCAGCACTAGGGGGGGCGGTAGCAATCAGCCCCAGCATTTT; CDR3aa: CASTRGGGSNQPQHF
abundance: -; j_gene: TRBJ1-2; v_gene: TRBV6-5; d_gene: -; CDR3nt: TGTGCCAGCAGTTACTGGCAGGGAAACTATGGCTACACCTTC; CDR3aa: CASSYWQGNYGYTF
abundance: -; j_gene: TRBJ2-1; v_gene: TRBV14; d_gene: -; CDR3nt: TGTGCCAGCAGCGATTTAACAGGGAACTCCTACAATGAGCAGTTCTTC; CDR3aa: CASSDLTGNSYNEQFF
abundance: once; j_gene: TRBJ1-1; v_gene: TRBV3-1/TRBV3-2; d_gene: TRBD1; CDR3nt: TGTGCCAGCAGCCGGGGACAGGGGAGTAGAGCTTTCTTT; CDR3aa: CASSRGQGSRAFF
abundance: -; j_gene: TRBJ1-2; v_gene: TRBV6-1; d_gene: TRBD1; CDR3nt: TGTGCCAGCAGTGGAGTGGACAGGGGGTGGCCTAACTATGGCTACACCTTC; CDR3aa: CASSGVDRGWPNYGYTF
abundance: -; j_gene: TRBJ1-1; v_gene: TRBV12-3/TRBV12-4; d_gene: -; CDR3nt: TGTGCCAGCAGTCAACCAGGGTTGGCTGAAGCTTTCTTT; CDR3aa: CASSQPGLAEAFF
abundance: -; j_gene: TRBJ1-1; v_gene: TRBV5-1; d_gene: TRBD1; CDR3nt: TGCGCCAGCAGCTTTAAACGACAGGGGCTAAACACTGAAGCTTTCTTT; CDR3aa: CASSFKRQGLNTEAFF
abundance: -; j_gene: TRBJ2-5; v_gene: TRBV5-5; d_gene: -; CDR3nt: TGTGCCAGCACCACGATGACAGGCCAACTAGGGGAGACCCAGTACTTC; CDR3aa: CASTTMTGQLGETQYF
abundance: -; j_gene: TRBJ1-1; v_gene: TRBV5-6; d_gene: -; CDR3nt: TGTGCCAGCAGCTCCCAGGGGTTGAAAATCGAAGCTTTCTTT; CDR3aa: CASSSQGLKIEAFF
abundance: once; j_gene: TRBJ1-1; v_gene: TRBV6-5; d_gene: TRBD1; CDR3nt: TGTGCCAGCAGTTACCCATTGGGACAGGTCGCTGAAGCTTTCTTT; CDR3aa: CASSYPLGQVAEAFF